The source of this T cell receptor (beta chain) is a study of T cell repertoires in ileal Crohn's disease (dated by TCRdb to the late 2010s). For the study in its entirety: The median duration of disease was approximately 7.9 years, and at the time of surgery 30% to 35% of patients were active smokers. Every patient underwent surgery because of a complication, which was stricturing disease in around 60% and penetrating disease in roughly 39%. Roughly half of the patients were given postoperative therapy, with ten to twelve receiving thiopurines and some 19 receiving anti-TNF agents. Neoterminal ileum biopsies obtained at postoperative colonoscopy were designated as M6 samples. The TCR repertoire was analysed in under 70 patients with Crohn's disease drawn from a prospective multicentre cohort. The study was conducted in parallel with a multicentre cohort that was designed to identify predictors of early endoscopic recurrence following ileocolonic resection. Endoscopic postoperative recurrence was defined by a Rutgeerts score above i0. The study sequenced fewer than 200 mucosal samples from roughly 60 patients, taken at several locations on the surgical specimen and at postoperative endoscopy. The study at large found these results: Only a subgroup of patients, of unstated size, had mucosal CD4 and CD8 T cells sorted and sequenced. A significantly higher proportion of clonal expansions was observed in active smokers at surgery than in non-smokers (about 25% vs 20%, p=0.02). Endoscopic recurrence was found to be associated with higher high-frequency clone percentages at surgery, and recurrence was observed in all patients with clonality above 26.8% (18/57). Compared with CD4 T cells, sorted CD8 T cells contained more high-frequency clones, which suggests that the mucosal expansions were mostly CD8. Postoperative endoscopy was performed at varying times within the first year after surgery, with a median delay of approximately 7 months.

Worth noting for this clone: Its specific antigen is unknown. The sample holds no much larger clone one base away, and base qualities are not on file.

For commercial TCRB immunosequencing, around 0.5 micrograms of biopsy DNA were submitted for each sample. A two-step, amplification bias-controlled multiplex PCR was used by Adaptive Biotechnology to amplify CDR3 regions from genomic DNA. In the first PCR, primers covered every V and J gene segment, and in the second PCR, barcodes and Illumina adapters were added. CDR3 libraries were sequenced on an Illumina instrument. As for the authors' bioinformatics: Vendor-provided pipelines were combined with custom analysis of raw data in R/Bioconductor under R version 3.3.0. Clonality, ranging from 0 to 1, was calculated as the inverse of the normalised Shannon entropy of all productive clones. High-frequency clones were defined as the share of the repertoire taken up by the top 100 clones, keeping only clones that passed a 95% confidence test. Overlap between samples was measured with the Morisita-Horn index, while repertoire diversity was measured with the Simpson index. What TCRdb holds here is the immuneACCESS table cut down to in-frame rearrangements. Part of the clones is not present; checked against another copy, under half of the missing clones reflect an unresolved V gene, and the others are unexplained. That table is the source of V, J and clone size, and D and trimming were worked out from the DNA. In this sample the table shows several thousand clones, roughly 78% of which occur a single time. 19% of the sample belongs to the ten largest clones.

According to the germline V gene, CDR1 reads SGHRS and CDR2 reads YFSETQ. From the cysteine up to the phenylalanine, the CDR3 has a length of 15 residues. Solely the CDR3 DNA is kept, with 45 bases framed from the first base. Unmatched junction bases come to 8, with V trimmed by 4 bases and J by 7 bases. In light of the paper, this sample's time point label describes: neoterminal ileum biopsy at postoperative endoscopy, about 6 months after surgery. Eligible patients were adults with ileal or ileocolonic Crohn's disease who had an indication for ileocolonic resection. Whole ileal mucosal biopsies were kept frozen at -80 degrees C prior to DNA extraction. Genomic DNA was extracted from frozen whole biopsies with a TRizol-based method and quantified on a NanoDrop 2000 spectrophotometer.

The rearranged segments are TRBV5-1 and TRBJ1-4; 9 of the junction bases match TRBD1. The sequencing input was ileal tissue. The source is an adult with Crohn's disease. The nucleotide sequence is TGCGCCAGCAGCGCCGGGACAGGGCATTTTGAAAAACTGTTTTTT. Its protein product is CASSAGTGHFEKLFF.